The 24 T cell receptor beta chains listed next were all sequenced from one sample in a study of cytomegalovirus exposure and HLA in healthy donors (dated by TCRdb to 2016 to 2017). The receptor library was made with the immunoSEQ multiplex PCR assay. For the multiplex PCR, a mixture combining 60 forward primers for TCR Vbeta segments and 13 reverse primers for TCR Jbeta segments was used. Held by TCRdb, this immuneACCESS table contains in-frame sequences only and omits some clones. Under half of the omission traces to an unresolved V gene where checked; the cause of the rest is unknown. The sample table shows 79,000 or so clones, and 79% are seen once. Of the sample, 22% is held by the ten largest clones. The specimen was PBMCs. The receptors originated from a woman between 40 and 55 years old in good health and CMV-seropositive.

This chain uses TRBV5-6 with TRBJ2-3; 7 positions match TRBD1. Trimming took 1 base from V and 2 from J; bases not matched to a gene: 7. Germline V gives CDR1 SGHDT, CDR2 YYEEEE. The CDR3 contains 16 residues. This CDR3 is CASSLNADRFTDTQYF. CDR3 in DNA: TGTGCCAGCAGCTTGAATGCGGACAGGTTCACAGATACGCAGTATTTT.

This chain joins TRBV19 and TRBJ1-2; 7 bases agree with TRBD1. The J segment lost 2 bases and the V segment lost 11 bases, leaving 17 bases of the junction unmatched. Germline V gene lookup returns CDR1 LNHDA and CDR2 SQIVND (reference sequence). There are 16 residues in the CDR3. CDR3 residues: CACQSFHATGNYGYTF. The CDR3 coding sequence is TGTGCCTGTCAGTCTTTCCACGCGACAGGGAACTATGGCTACACCTTC.

The chain links TRBV6-7 to TRBJ1-2; D perhaps matches TRBD1 (5 bases). TRBV6-7 is annotated as an ORF whose role is uncertain. V lost 0 bases, J lost 6 bases, and 11 bases lay in between. The CDR3 is 14 residues long. The CDR3 spells CASSYSAGLHGYTF. Written as DNA, the CDR3 is TGTGCCAGCAGTTACTCAGCAGGGCTCCATGGCTACACCTTC.

The CDR3 region is CASSLSASTDTQYF. The CDR3 DNA sequence: TGTGCCAGCAGCTTAAGCGCTAGCACAGATACGCAGTATTTT. The chain carries TRBV7-3 and TRBJ2-3; D is unclear. The germline V gene has CDR1 SGHTA and CDR2 FQGTGA. Trimming pared 1 base from V and 0 bases from J, leaving 5 bases between. This CDR3 region has 14 residues.

This clone was detected once. The chain joins TRBV18 to TRBJ1-5; the D is unclear. CDR1 is KGHSH, CDR2 LQKENI, per germline. This CDR3 has 13 amino acids. Deletions cut 5 bases from V and 4 bases from J, with 9 bases between. The CDR3 protein is CASSTGENQPQHF. The DNA for the CDR3 is TGTGCCAGCTCAACCGGGGAGAATCAGCCCCAGCATTTT. The complete variable domain, with remaining parts taken from reference TRBV18 and TRBJ1-5, reads NAGVMQNPRHLVRRRGQEARLRCSPMKGHSHVYWYRQLPEEGLKFMVYLQKENIIDESGMPKERFSAEFPKEGPSILRIQQVVRGDSAAYFCASSTGENQPQHFGDGTRLSIL.

CDR3 sequence (DNA): TGTGCCAGCAGTGACGACAGGGCCGGCTACACCTTC. Protein product: CASSDDRAGYTF. This sequence joins TRBV2 and TRBJ1-2, with 7 bases that match TRBD1. CDR3 length: 12 amino acids. Germline-derived CDR1 and CDR2 are SNHLY and FYNNEI. Germline trimming cut 3 bases from V and 8 bases from J; bases unmatched to any gene: 3.

The chain links TRBV6-1 to TRBJ1-6; 8 bases match TRBD1. This CDR3 has 15 amino acids. After removal of 7 bases from V and 7 bases from J, the junction contained 9 bases not matched to a gene. CDR1 is MNHNS and CDR2 is SASEGT in the germline V gene. CDR3 DNA sequence: TGTGCCAGCACCCCTCCAGGGACAGGAAATTCACCCCTCCACTTT. Protein sequence: CASTPPGTGNSPLHF.

There are a few counts of this clone. The chain is built from TRBV5-6 and TRBJ2-7; 11 positions agree with TRBD2. Germline V gene data show CDR1 as SGHDT and CDR2 as YYEEEE. Trimming cost V 2 bases and J 5 bases; bases outside gene matches: 6. The CDR3 loop spans 15 amino acids. Here the CDR3 reads CASSLFRLAGNEQYF. The CDR3, as DNA: TGTGCCAGCAGCTTATTCCGACTAGCGGGGAACGAGCAGTACTTC.

V and J are TRBV10-3 and TRBJ2-1, with a possible D match to TRBD2 (5 bases). Germline V gene lookup returns CDR1 ENHRY and CDR2 SYGVKD. V lost 3 bases and J lost 3, with 9 bases in between. CDR3 length: 14 residues. The CDR3 DNA follows: TGTGCCATCAGTGAATCGGGGATCTACAATGAGCAGTTCTTC. Translated, it gives CAISESGIYNEQFF.

This chain links TRBV9 with TRBJ2-5; 10 nucleotides match TRBD1. There are 16 residues in the CDR3. Germline V CDR1 and CDR2: SGDLS, YYNGEE. The junction had 6 bases not matched to a gene; V was cut back by 4 bases and J by 0 bases. The CDR3 coding sequence is TGTGCCAGCAGCCCAGGGGACAGGGGAAACCAAGAGACCCAGTACTTC. It is translated as CASSPGDRGNQETQYF.

The sample holds a few counts of this clone. The rearrangement links TRBV2 to TRBJ1-2; tentatively, D is TRBD1 (5 bases). Germline V gene lookup returns CDR1 SNHLY and CDR2 FYNNEI. Trimming left V 6 bases short and J 1 base short, with 12 bases between. The CDR3 is 14 residues long. The CDR3 here is CASRPDSFNYGYTF. The CDR3 DNA is TGTGCCAGCAGACCCGACAGCTTTAACTATGGCTACACCTTC.

This clone has just a few counts. The V and J genes are TRBV4-1 and TRBJ2-7; 9 positions match TRBD2. CDR3 length: 15 residues. After removal of 1 base from V and 7 bases from J, the junction contained 8 bases not matched to a gene. CDR1 and CDR2 (germline): MGHRA, YSYEKL. CDR3 loop: CASSQVAGDFEEQYF. The CDR3 region has the DNA TGCGCCAGCAGCCAAGTAGCGGGAGATTTTGAAGAGCAGTACTTC.

The chain is built from TRBV6-5 and TRBJ1-5; possibly TRBD1 for D (5 bases). The V end lost 6 bases, the J end lost 7 bases, and 16 bases lay between the germline ends. Germline assignment: CDR1 MNHEY and CDR2 SVGAGI. The CDR3 has 14 residues. CDR3 loop: CASSRLGQHQPQHF. The DNA for the CDR3 is TGTGCCAGCAGCCGATTGGGGCAGCACCAGCCCCAGCATTTT.

The chain uses TRBV9 and TRBJ2-7; 7 nucleotides line up with TRBD2. The J segment lost 0 bases and the V segment lost 3 bases, leaving 6 bases of the junction unmatched. The CDR3 is 15 residues long. Germline V lookup: CDR1 SGDLS, CDR2 YYNGEE. CDR3 loop: CASSARGETSYEQYF. Here the CDR3 DNA reads TGTGCCAGCAGCGCCCGGGGGGAAACCTCCTACGAGCAGTACTTC.

This clone appeared a few times. The chain employs TRBV5-6 and TRBJ2-7; 13 bases match TRBD2. The CDR3 is made up of 15 amino acids. V dropped 5 bases and J dropped 2; count of bases not matched to a gene: 4. The V gene's germline CDR1 is SGHDT and CDR2 YYEEEE. CDR3 bases: TGTGCCAGCAGTCGACTAGCGGGGGGAACCTACGAGCAGTACTTC. Residues: CASSRLAGGTYEQYF.

The CDR3 here is CASRETDYSNQPQHF. CDR3 sequence (DNA): TGTGCCAGTCGGGAGACAGATTATAGCAATCAGCCCCAGCATTTT. The chain employs TRBV19 and TRBJ1-5, with a weak D call TRBD1 (5 bases). Germline CDR1 is LNHDA and CDR2 is SQIVND (reference sequence). This CDR3 contains 15 residues. V lost 8 bases to trimming and J lost 0 bases, with 14 bases between them.

The chain combines TRBV7-2 with TRBJ1-1; D is perhaps TRBD1 (6 bases). The CDR3 runs to 12 residues. The V gene's germline CDR1 is SGHTA and CDR2 FQGNSA. The V end was cut by 8 bases, the J end by 11 bases, with 18 bases between. The CDR3 nucleotides are TGTGCCAGCTCCCAGATTGGGGGCATCGCTTTCTTT. It encodes CASSQIGGIAFF.

V gene TRBV5-6 combines with J gene TRBJ1-1; a possible D gene is TRBD1 (6 bases). The germline V gene encodes CDR1 SGHDT and CDR2 YYEEEE. V was pared by 0 bases and J by 3 bases, with 12 bases between. This CDR3 is 15 amino acids long. The CDR3: CASSLVGGRDTEAFF. The CDR3 DNA sequence: TGTGCCAGCAGCTTGGTAGGGGGTCGGGACACTGAAGCTTTCTTT. Supplemented by reference TRBV5-6 and TRBJ1-1, the full variable domain reads DAGVTQSPTHLIKTRGQQVTLRCSPKSGHDTVSWYQQALGQGPQFIFQYYEEEERQRGNFPDRFSGHQFPNYSSELNVNALLLGDSALYLCASSLVGGRDTEAFFGQGTRLTVV.

This clone was detected a few times. The chain is built from TRBV29-1 and TRBJ2-4; TRBD1 agrees at 8 bases. Trimming removed 5 bases from V and 0 bases from J; junction bases left unmatched: 3. In germline, CDR1 is SQVTM, CDR2 ANQGSEA. The CDR3 runs 14 residues. CDR3 sequence reads: CSVRTGLAKNIQYF. The CDR3 region has the DNA TGCAGCGTTAGGACAGGGCTAGCCAAAAACATTCAGTACTTC.

CDR3 DNA: TGTGCCAGCAGCCCCATTAGGTACAGGGCCCATGGCTACACCTTC. It codes for CASSPIRYRAHGYTF. V is TRBV11-2 and J is TRBJ1-2; D is perhaps TRBD1 (6 bases). This CDR3 comprises 15 residues. The V gene lost 5 bases and the J gene lost 6 bases, with 19 bases spanning the gap. The germline V gene encodes CDR1 SGHAT and CDR2 FQNNGV.

This clone showed up just once. The J gene is TRBJ1-4, the V gene TRBV6-5; D might be TRBD1 (5 bases). The V gene's germline CDR1 is MNHEY and CDR2 SVGAGI. The CDR3 has 15 residues. Trimming left V 6 bases short and J 0 bases short, with 11 bases between. Written as DNA, the CDR3 is TGTGCCAGCAGACCTAGACAGACAACTAATGAAAAACTGTTTTTT. This translates into CASRPRQTTNEKLFF.

This sequence joins TRBV9 and TRBJ1-1, with unresolved D. V was trimmed by 3 bases and J by 1 base, leaving 13 bases between them. CDR1 is SGDLS and CDR2 is YYNGEE in the germline V gene. The CDR3 spans 15 residues. The CDR3 DNA is TGTGCCAGCAGCGCCCTTCCCGTCCCGAACACTGAAGCTTTCTTT. Amino acids: CASSALPVPNTEAFF.

This sequence joins TRBV5-1 and TRBJ2-3; 15 positions agree with TRBD2. V gave up 4 bases and J gave up 0 bases; unmatched junction bases: 6. The CDR3 sequence is 18 residues long. Germline loops: CDR1 SGHRS, CDR2 YFSETQ. The CDR3: CASSRGLAGGSSTDTQYF. In DNA form, the CDR3 reads TGCGCCAGCAGCCGAGGACTAGCGGGGGGGTCTAGCACAGATACGCAGTATTTT. Variable domain in full (rest from reference TRBV5-1 and TRBJ2-3): KAGVTQTPRYLIKTRGQQVTLSCSPISGHRSVSWYQQTPGQGLQFLFEYFSETQRNKGNFPGRFSGRQFSNSRSEMNVSTLELGDSALYLCASSRGLAGGSSTDTQYFGPGTRLTVL.

The chain recombines TRBV5-1 with TRBJ2-3, with 13 nucleotides matching TRBD2. Germline V gene sequence: CDR1 SGHRS, CDR2 YFSETQ. There are 15 residues in the CDR3. After removal of 4 bases from V and 6 bases from J, the junction contained 5 bases not matched to a gene. The CDR3 reads CASSRTSGSFDTQYF. CDR3 in DNA: TGCGCCAGCAGCCGGACTAGCGGGAGCTTCGATACGCAGTATTTT.